The clone carrying this T cell receptor (beta chain) was observed a handful of times. Sequence at one end of the junction differs from germline and may be a read error. The sample originates from a study of blood T cells in healthy people across ages. With a J-beta primer mix and a sample-barcoded 5' primer, a second PCR ran about 7 to 12 cycles. Each of the cDNA molecules was tagged by a template-switch adaptor with 12 random nucleotides. There were at least 2.5 million CDR3-containing paired-end reads obtained from each sample. Via MiXCR, TCRdb re-called the 5' RACE reads, giving one row per CDR3 protein. The top ten clones hold under 9.5% of a sample with over 750,000 distinct CDR3 sequences, 20% to 30% of them seen once. Germline CDR1 DFQATT, CDR2 SNEGSKA (reference sequence). The CDR3 is 9 residues long. The sample was also linked to a second study, of T cells of mothers and their children. From that study: Each child contributed several million TCR beta CDR3 reads, while each mother contributed over 8 million.

The rearrangement links TRBV20-1 to TRBJ2-1, with 7 nucleotides matching TRBD1. Sequencing used blood. The receptor comes from a boy aged 10-17 years in good health. CDR3 sequence (DNA): TGCAGTGCTAGTTCAGGGGGACGCTTC. As protein: CSASSGGRF.